Reported below is one T cell receptor (beta chain). These data come from a study of T cell responses to AZD1222 COVID-19 vaccine. Second-dose timings of about 4 or about 12 weeks were pooled. Assay: immunoSEQ multiplex PCR; the TCRdb copy retains only in-frame clones and omits some. The table has around 50,000 clones, about nine tenths seen once. V lost 1 base and J lost 4, with 12 bases in between. This CDR3 region has 15 residues. Germline assignment: CDR1 SGHNT and CDR2 YYREEE (reference sequence). Sequences were derived from peripheral blood, sampled 28 days after the second AZD1222 dose. This receptor was identified in an adult who received the AZD1222 COVID-19 vaccine. The rearrangement joins TRBV5-4 to TRBJ1-3; tentatively, D is TRBD1 (5 bases). CDR3 sequence: CASSLLGVGGNTIYF. The DNA of the CDR3 is TGTGCCAGCAGCTTGTTGGGGGTAGGAGGAAACACCATATATTTT.